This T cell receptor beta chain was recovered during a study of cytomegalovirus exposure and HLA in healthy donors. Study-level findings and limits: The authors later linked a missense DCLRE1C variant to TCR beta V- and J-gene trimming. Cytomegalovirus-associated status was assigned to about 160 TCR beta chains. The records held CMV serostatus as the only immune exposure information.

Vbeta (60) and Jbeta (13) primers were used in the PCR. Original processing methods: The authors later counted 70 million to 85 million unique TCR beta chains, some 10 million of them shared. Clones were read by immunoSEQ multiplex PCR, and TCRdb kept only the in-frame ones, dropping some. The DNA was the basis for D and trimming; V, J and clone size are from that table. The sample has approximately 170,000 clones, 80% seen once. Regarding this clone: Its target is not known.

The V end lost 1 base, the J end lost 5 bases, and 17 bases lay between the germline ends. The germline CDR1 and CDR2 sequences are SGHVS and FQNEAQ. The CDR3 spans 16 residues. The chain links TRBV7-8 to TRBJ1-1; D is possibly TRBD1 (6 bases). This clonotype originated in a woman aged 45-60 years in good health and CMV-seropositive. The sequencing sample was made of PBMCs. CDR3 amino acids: CASSLGERQVATEAFF. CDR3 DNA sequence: TGTGCCAGCAGCTTAGGGGAGAGACAGGTCGCTACTGAAGCTTTCTTT.